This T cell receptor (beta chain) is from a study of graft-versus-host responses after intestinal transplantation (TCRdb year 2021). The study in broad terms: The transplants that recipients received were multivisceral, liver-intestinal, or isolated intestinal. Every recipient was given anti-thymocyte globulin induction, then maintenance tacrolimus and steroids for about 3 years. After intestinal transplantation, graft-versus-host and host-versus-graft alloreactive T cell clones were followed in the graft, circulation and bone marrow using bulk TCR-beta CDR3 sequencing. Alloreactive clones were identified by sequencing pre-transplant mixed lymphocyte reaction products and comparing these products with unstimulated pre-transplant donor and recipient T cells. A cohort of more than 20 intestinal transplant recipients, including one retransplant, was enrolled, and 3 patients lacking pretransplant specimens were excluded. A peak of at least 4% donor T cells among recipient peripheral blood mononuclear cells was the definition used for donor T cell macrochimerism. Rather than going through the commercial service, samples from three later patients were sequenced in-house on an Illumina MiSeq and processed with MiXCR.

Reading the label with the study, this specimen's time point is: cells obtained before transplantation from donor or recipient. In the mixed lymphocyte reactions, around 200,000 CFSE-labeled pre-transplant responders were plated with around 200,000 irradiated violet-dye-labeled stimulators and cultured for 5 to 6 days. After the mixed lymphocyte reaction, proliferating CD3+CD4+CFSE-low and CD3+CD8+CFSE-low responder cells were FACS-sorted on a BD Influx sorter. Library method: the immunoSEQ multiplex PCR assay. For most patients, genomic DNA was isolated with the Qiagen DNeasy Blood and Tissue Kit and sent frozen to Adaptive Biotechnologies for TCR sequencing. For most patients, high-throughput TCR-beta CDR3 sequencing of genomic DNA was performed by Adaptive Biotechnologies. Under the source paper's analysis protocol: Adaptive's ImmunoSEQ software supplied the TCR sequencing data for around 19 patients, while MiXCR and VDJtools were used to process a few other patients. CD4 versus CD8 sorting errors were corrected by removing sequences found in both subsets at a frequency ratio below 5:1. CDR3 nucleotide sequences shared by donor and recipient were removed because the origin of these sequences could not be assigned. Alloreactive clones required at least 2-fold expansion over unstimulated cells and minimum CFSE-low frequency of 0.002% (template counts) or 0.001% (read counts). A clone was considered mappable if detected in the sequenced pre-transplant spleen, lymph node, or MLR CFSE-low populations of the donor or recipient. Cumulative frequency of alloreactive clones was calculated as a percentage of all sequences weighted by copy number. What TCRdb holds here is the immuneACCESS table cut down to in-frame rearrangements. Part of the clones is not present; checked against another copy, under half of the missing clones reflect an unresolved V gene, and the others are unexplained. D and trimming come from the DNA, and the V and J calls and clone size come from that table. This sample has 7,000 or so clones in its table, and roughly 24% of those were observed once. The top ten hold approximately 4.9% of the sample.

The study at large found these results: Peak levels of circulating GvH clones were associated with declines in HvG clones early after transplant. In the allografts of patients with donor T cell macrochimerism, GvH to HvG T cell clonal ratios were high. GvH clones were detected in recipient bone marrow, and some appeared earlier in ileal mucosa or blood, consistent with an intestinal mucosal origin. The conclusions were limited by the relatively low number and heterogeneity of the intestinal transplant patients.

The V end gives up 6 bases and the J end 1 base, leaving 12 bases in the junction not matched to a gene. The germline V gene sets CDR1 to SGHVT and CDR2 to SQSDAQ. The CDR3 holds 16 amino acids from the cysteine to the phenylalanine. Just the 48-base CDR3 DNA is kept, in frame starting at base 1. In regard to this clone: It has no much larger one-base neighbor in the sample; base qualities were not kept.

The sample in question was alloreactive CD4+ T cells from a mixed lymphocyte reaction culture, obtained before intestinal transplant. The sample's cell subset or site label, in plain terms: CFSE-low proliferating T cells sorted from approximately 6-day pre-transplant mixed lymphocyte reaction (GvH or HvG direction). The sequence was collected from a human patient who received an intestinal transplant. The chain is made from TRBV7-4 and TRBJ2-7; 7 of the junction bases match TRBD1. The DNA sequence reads TGTGCCAGCAGAAACACAGGGGAAGGGAGTTCCTACGAGCAGTACTTC. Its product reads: CASRNTGEGSSYEQYF.